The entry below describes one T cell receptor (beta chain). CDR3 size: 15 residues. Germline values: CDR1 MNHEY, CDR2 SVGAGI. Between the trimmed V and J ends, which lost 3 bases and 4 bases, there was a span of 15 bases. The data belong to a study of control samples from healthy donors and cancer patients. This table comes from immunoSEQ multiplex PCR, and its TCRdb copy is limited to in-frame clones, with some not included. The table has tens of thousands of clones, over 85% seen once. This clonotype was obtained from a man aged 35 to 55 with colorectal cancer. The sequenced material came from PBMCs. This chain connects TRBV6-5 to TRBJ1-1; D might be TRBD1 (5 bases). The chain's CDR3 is CASSYRLRGGTEAFF. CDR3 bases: TGTGCCAGCAGTTATAGGCTGCGGGGCGGCACTGAAGCTTTCTTT.